The entry below gives a single TCR beta chain sequence along with its context. This clone was picked up a small number of times. Its target antigen remains unknown. Qualities for individual bases were not recorded, and no much larger clone is one base off. The immunoSEQ assay, a bias-controlled multiplex PCR with V- and J-specific primers, was used to amplify TCR beta CDR3 regions from genomic DNA. A proprietary barcode and Illumina adapter sequences were added to the CDR3 amplicons in a second PCR step. CDR3 libraries were sequenced on an Illumina MiSeq instrument. On the authors' methods: Export and quality control were handled in immunoSEQ Analyzer 3.0, while downstream analyses relied on R Bioconductor and Immunarch. Only productive rearrangements in the normalized downsampled data set went into calculating the repertoire metrics. Pathologically expanded clonotypes were defined as those larger than 5 templates in the normalized cohort. The Inverse Simpson Index was used to measure repertoire diversity. CMV-specificity analyses were carried out on the non-normalized data set to capture all clonotypes. TCRdb obtained this table from immuneACCESS and retained in-frame rearrangements with V and J assigned. These tables miss some clones; where compared with another copy, unresolved V genes account for less than half of the shortfall, and the remainder is unexplained. V and J calls and clone size are as listed in that table; D and trimming were resolved from the DNA. This sample has some 16,000 clones in its table, and over 50% of those were observed once. In total, the top ten clones hold 12% of the sample.

Between the V and J ends, shortened by 7 bases and 0 bases respectively, the junction contains 18 bases. Including cysteine and phenylalanine, the CDR3 has 16 amino acids. Left in the record is the CDR3 DNA by itself, 48 bases read in frame from the first base. The germline V gene (reference sequence) specifies GTSNPN as CDR1 and SVGIG as CDR2. The entry originates in a study of T cell clonotyping in hematopoietic cell transplantation (dated by TCRdb to about 2021). At the level of the whole study: A total of 135 blood samples were collected in the study from approximately 32 consecutive transplant recipients and their related donors. Recruitment of patients was conducted between 2015 and January 2017, and follow-up was continued until late 2020 or death.

What the authors observed across the whole study: The sample size was limited, and because cells were not sorted, the contributions of CD4 and CD8 repertoires could not be separated. Inverse Simpson Index values from donors and from recipients before transplant predicted broader TCR repertoire diversity after transplant. A decrease in recipient TCR diversity was observed after transplant, and a progressive increase in pathologically expanded clonotypes was seen from day 30 to day 180. Recipient repertoires showed only a small fraction of overlap with donor repertoires, and over 95% appeared de novo at the given depth.

What this sample's time point label stands for: 30 days after allo-HCT. Blood from recipients was drawn about 28 days before transplant and again at days 30, 100 and 180 after transplant. Using Nuclei Lysis Solution, genomic DNA was extracted from unfractionated peripheral blood mononuclear cells that were either fresh or cryopreserved. This TCR was sampled from a male patient in his fifties who had an allogeneic stem cell transplant from an unrelated donor, so T cells may come from the graft donor. Some clones in this sample may be carry-over from other donors' samples. Recombination connected TRBV30 to TRBJ1-4; no D gene call is confident. Sequencing was performed on PBMCs, taken 30 days after allogeneic stem cell transplant. CDR3 protein: CAFPPWEPATNEKLFF. The DNA reads TGTGCCTTCCCACCGTGGGAACCCGCAACTAATGAAAAACTGTTTTTT. Extended through the reference TRBV30 and TRBJ1-4 proteins, this CDR3 yields the full variable domain: SQTIHQWPATLVQPVGSPLSLECTVEGTSNPNLYWYRQAAGRGLQLLFYSVGIGQISSEVPQNLSASRPQDRQFILSSKKLLLSDSGFYLCAFPPWEPATNEKLFFGSGTQLSVL.